This T cell receptor beta chain was identified during a study of metastatic and nonmetastatic thyroid tumors. Study-level background: Both malignant and benign thyroid patients supplied peripheral blood and tumor or nodule tissue samples, across which the repertoires of these patients were then compared.

Each patient came to thyroid surgery without any prior treatment (of any kind). This CDR3 has 17 residues. Germline V gene lookup returns CDR1 MDHEN and CDR2 SYDVKM. The ends were cut back, 1 base at V and 2 bases at J, with 18 bases in the middle. This clone appeared a few times. Its antigen is still unknown. MiXCR re-clonotyped the PCR reads for TCRdb. The sample has approximately 37,000 clones, 15% to 20% seen once. Study-wide results and caveats: Relative to benign nodules, malignant thyroid tumors were reportedly characterized by significantly elevated TCR beta diversity in blood and tumor.

V gene TRBV28 combines with J gene TRBJ2-7, with D possibly matching TRBD1 (6 bases). The sequenced material came from blood. The clonotype comes from a female donor with papillary thyroid cancer or a benign thyroid nodule (not recorded which). Some clones in this sample may be carry-over from other donors' samples. The CDR3 loop is CASSLFVLQGIPYEQYF. CDR3 in DNA: TGTGCCAGCAGTTTATTCGTCTTACAGGGAATCCCCTACGAGCAGTACTTC.